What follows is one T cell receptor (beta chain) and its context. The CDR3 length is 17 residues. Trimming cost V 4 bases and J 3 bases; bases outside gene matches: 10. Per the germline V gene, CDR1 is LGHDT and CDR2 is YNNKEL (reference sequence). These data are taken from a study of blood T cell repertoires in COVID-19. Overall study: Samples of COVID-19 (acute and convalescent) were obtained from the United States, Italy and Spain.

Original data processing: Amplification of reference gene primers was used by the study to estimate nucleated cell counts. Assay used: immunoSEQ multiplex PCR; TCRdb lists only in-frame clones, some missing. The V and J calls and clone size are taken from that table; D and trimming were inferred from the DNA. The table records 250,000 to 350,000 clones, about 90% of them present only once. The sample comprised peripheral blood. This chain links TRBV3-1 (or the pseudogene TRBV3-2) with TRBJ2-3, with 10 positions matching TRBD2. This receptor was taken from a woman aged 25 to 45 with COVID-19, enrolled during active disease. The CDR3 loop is CASSRRWASGSTDTQYF. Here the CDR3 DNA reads TGTGCCAGCAGCCGACGGTGGGCTAGCGGGAGTACAGATACGCAGTATTTT.